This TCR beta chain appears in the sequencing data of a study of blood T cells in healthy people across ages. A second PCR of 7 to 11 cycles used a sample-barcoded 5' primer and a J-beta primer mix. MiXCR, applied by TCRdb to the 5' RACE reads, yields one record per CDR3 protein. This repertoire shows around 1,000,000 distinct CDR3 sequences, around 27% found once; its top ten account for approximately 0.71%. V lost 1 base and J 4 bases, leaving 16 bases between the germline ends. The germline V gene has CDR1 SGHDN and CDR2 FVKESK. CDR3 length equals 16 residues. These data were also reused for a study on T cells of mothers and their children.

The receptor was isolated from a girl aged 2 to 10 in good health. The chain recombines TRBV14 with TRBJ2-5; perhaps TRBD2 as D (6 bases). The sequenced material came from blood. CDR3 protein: CASSQGETSLGETQYF. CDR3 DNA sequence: TGTGCCAGCAGCCAAGGAGAGACTAGTCTGGGAGAGACCCAGTACTTC.